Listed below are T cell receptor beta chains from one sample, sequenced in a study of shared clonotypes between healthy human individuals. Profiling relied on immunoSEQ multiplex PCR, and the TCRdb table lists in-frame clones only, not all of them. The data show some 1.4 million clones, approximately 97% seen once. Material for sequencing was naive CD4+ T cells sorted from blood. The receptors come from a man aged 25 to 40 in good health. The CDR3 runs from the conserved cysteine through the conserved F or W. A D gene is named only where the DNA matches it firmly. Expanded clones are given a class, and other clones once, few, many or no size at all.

CDR3 DNA: TGTGCCAGCCTAACCGCAGGGCGACACAATGAGCAGTTCTTC
CDR3 protein: CASLTAGRHNEQFF
D gene: .
clone size: .
J gene: TRBJ2-1
V gene: TRBV7-9

CDR3 DNA: TGTGCCAGCAGCTCGGACAGGGGGCTCACTGAAGCTTTCTTT
CDR3 protein: CASSSDRGLTEAFF
D gene: TRBD1
clone size: .
J gene: TRBJ1-1
V gene: TRBV7-2

CDR3 DNA: TGTGCCAGCAGTCAGACAGGCAATAGCAATCAGCCCCAGCATTTT
CDR3 protein: CASSQTGNSNQPQHF
D gene: .
clone size: once
J gene: TRBJ1-5
V gene: TRBV7-2

CDR3 DNA: TGTGCCAGCAGCTTAGTTGGGGGCGCGGGGTATACGCAGTATTTT
CDR3 protein: CASSLVGGAGYTQYF
D gene: .
clone size: .
J gene: TRBJ2-3
V gene: TRBV7-8

CDR3 DNA: TGCGCCAGCAGCTTATCACCTCCCCCCTCCTACGAGCAGTACTTC
CDR3 protein: CASSLSPPPSYEQYF
D gene: .
clone size: .
J gene: TRBJ2-7
V gene: TRBV5-1

CDR3 DNA: TGTGCCAGCAGTCAGGGACAGGGGGAGGGTGAAAAACTGTTTTTT
CDR3 protein: CASSQGQGEGEKLFF
D gene: TRBD1
clone size: .
J gene: TRBJ1-4
V gene: TRBV6-6

CDR3 DNA: TGTGCCAGCAGTTTTTTAACTCTTCCGGGAAGCTCCTACAATGAGCAGTTCTTC
CDR3 protein: CASSFLTLPGSSYNEQFF
D gene: .
clone size: .
J gene: TRBJ2-1
V gene: TRBV28

CDR3 DNA: TGCGCCAGCAGCTTGGCGGCTGGGGCGCTGGCCGGGGAGCTGTTTTTT
CDR3 protein: CASSLAAGALAGELFF
D gene: .
clone size: .
J gene: TRBJ2-2
V gene: TRBV5-1

CDR3 DNA: TGTGCCAGCAGCTTAATTGCGGGACTAGCGGGAAATGAGACCCAGTACTTC
CDR3 protein: CASSLIAGLAGNETQYF
D gene: TRBD2
clone size: .
J gene: TRBJ2-5
V gene: TRBV7-9

CDR3 DNA: TGTGCCAGCAGCGCCCCTAGGACTAGCGGGAGGGCCACCGGGGAGCTGTTTTTT
CDR3 protein: CASSAPRTSGRATGELFF
D gene: TRBD2
clone size: .
J gene: TRBJ2-2
V gene: TRBV7-9

CDR3 DNA: TGTGCCAGCGGGGGACAGGGGGCATTTGGCTACACCTTC
CDR3 protein: CASGGQGAFGYTF
D gene: TRBD1
clone size: once
J gene: TRBJ1-2
V gene: TRBV28

CDR3 DNA: TGTGCCAGCAGCTTAGGCGCGCCCCGAGGAGAGACCCAGTACTTC
CDR3 protein: CASSLGAPRGETQYF
D gene: .
clone size: .
J gene: TRBJ2-5
V gene: TRBV11-2

CDR3 DNA: TGTGCCAGCAGCCCTCTCGGGCGACCGAGCACAGATACGCAGTATTTT
CDR3 protein: CASSPLGRPSTDTQYF
D gene: .
clone size: .
J gene: TRBJ2-3
V gene: TRBV5-4

CDR3 DNA: TGTGCCTGGAGTGTACCGGGGGGGATGTCTGAAAAACTGTTTTTT
CDR3 protein: CAWSVPGGMSEKLFF
D gene: .
clone size: .
J gene: TRBJ1-4
V gene: TRBV30

CDR3 DNA: TGTGCCAGCAGTCCTTTCGGACTAGCTTCGGGCGAGCAGTACTTC
CDR3 protein: CASSPFGLASGEQYF
D gene: TRBD2
clone size: .
J gene: TRBJ2-7
V gene: TRBV28

CDR3 DNA: TGTGCCAGCAGTGCCCCCGGGACTAGCAACAATGAGCAGTTCTTC
CDR3 protein: CASSAPGTSNNEQFF
D gene: TRBD2
clone size: once
J gene: TRBJ2-1
V gene: TRBV6-6

CDR3 DNA: TGTGCCAGCAGCCTTGGCCCTGTAAGGGGACGGCCGGCATCCGAGCAGTACTTC
CDR3 protein: CASSLGPVRGRPASEQYF
D gene: .
clone size: .
J gene: TRBJ2-7
V gene: TRBV7-9